This TCR beta chain came from a study of blood T cells in healthy people across ages. Findings and limits, study-wide: In long-lived donors, naive CD4+ cell counts and diversity exceeded those of aged donors. The unsorted PBMCs prevented any conclusive comparison of naive versus antigen-experienced cells. As naive T cell percentage varied, TCR beta diversity correlated strongly with it.

Concerning this clonotype itself: Its antigen is as yet unknown.

Peripheral blood from each donor was collected in a volume of approximately 10 milliliters. With a J-beta primer mix and a sample-barcoded 5' primer, a second PCR ran about 6 to 11 cycles. One entry per CDR3 protein, called by TCRdb with MiXCR from the 5' RACE reads. The data hold just under 750,000 distinct CDR3 sequences, with approximately 22% observed a single time. Germline CDR1 is LGHDT and CDR2 is YNNKEL (reference sequence). Between the trimmed V and J ends, which lost 3 bases and 1 base, there was a span of 7 bases. The length of the CDR3 is 14 residues. The rearrangement joins TRBV3-1 to TRBJ2-1; D unclear. Sequences were obtained from blood. The clonotype originates from a man aged 65-85 years in good health. The CDR3 coding sequence is TGTGCCAGCAGCCATGCCAGGTCCTACAATGAGCAGTTCTTC. This gives the protein CASSHARSYNEQFF.